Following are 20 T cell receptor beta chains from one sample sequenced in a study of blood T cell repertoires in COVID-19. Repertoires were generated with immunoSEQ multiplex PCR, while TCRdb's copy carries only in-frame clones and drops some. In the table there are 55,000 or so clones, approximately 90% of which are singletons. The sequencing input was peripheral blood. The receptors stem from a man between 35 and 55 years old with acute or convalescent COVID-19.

The CDR3 here is CATREPGQGTVGELFF. In nucleotides, the CDR3 is TGTGCCACCAGAGAACCGGGACAGGGTACCGTCGGGGAGCTGTTTTTT. J is TRBJ2-2 and V is TRBV15; TRBD1 matches at 9 bases. V shed 6 bases and J 7 bases; nucleotides not matched to a gene: 12. Germline CDR1 and CDR2: LNHNV and YYDKDF (reference sequence). This CDR3 spans 16 amino acids.

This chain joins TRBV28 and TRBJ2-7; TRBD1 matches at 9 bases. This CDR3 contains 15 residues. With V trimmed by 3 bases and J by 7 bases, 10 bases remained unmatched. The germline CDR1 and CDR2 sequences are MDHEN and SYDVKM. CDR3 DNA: TGTGCCAGCAGTTTCCCCGGACAGGGGTTGAGGGAGCAGTACTTC. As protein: CASSFPGQGLREQYF.

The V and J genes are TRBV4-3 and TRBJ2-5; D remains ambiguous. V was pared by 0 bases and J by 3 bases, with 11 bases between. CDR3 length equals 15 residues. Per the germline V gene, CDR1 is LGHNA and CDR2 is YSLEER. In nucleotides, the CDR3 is TGCGCCAGCAGCCAAGATTTAGAAGGAGAAGAGACCCAGTACTTC. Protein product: CASSQDLEGEETQYF.

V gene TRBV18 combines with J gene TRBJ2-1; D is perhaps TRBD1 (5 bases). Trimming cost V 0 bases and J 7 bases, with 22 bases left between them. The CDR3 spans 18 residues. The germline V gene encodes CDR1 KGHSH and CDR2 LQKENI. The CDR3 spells CASSPPLSRPSKGNEQFF. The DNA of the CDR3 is TGTGCCAGCTCACCACCCCTGTCTAGGCCATCTAAGGGGAATGAGCAGTTCTTC.

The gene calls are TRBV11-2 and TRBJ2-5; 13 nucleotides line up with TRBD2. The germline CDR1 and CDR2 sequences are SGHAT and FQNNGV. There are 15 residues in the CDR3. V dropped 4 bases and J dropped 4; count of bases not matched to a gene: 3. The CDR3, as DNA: TGTGCCAGCAGCTCGGGACTAGCGGGATTAGAGACCCAGTACTTC. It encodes CASSSGLAGLETQYF.

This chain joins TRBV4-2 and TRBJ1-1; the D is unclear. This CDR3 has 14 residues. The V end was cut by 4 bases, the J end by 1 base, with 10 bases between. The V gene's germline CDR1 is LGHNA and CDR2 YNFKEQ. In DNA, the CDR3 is TGTGCCAGCAGCCCTCTGGCGGAGAACACTGAAGCTTTCTTT. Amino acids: CASSPLAENTEAFF.

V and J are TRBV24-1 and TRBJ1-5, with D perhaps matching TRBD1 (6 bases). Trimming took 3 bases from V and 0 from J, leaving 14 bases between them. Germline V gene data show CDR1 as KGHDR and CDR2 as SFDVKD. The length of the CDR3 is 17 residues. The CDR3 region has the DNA TGTGCCACCAGTGATCAGGACAGAAGCTATAGCAATCAGCCCCAGCATTTT. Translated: CATSDQDRSYSNQPQHF.

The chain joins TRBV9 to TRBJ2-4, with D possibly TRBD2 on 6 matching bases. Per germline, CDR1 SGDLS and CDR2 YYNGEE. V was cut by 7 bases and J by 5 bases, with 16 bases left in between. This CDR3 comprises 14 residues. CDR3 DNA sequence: TGTGCCAGCGGACGAAGGGGAGGCGAAAACATTCAGTACTTC. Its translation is CASGRRGGENIQYF.

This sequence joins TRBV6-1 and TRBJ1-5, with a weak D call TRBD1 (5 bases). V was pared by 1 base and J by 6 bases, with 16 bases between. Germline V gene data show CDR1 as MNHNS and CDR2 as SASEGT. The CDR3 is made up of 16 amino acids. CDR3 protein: CASSEVRGRLGQPQHF. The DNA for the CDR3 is TGTGCCAGCAGTGAAGTAAGGGGCAGGCTAGGTCAGCCCCAGCATTTT.

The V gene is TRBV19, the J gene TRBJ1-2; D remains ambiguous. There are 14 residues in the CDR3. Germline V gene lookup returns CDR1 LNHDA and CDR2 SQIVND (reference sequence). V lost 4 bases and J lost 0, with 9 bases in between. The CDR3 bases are TGTGCCAGTAGTAGAGGAGGGTCTAACTATGGCTACACCTTC. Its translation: CASSRGGSNYGYTF.

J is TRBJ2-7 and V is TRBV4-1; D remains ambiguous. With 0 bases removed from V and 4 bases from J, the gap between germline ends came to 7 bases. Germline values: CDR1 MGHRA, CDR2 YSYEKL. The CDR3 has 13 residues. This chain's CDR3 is CASSQDAGYEQYF. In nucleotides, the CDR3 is TGCGCCAGCAGCCAAGATGCCGGGTACGAGCAGTACTTC.

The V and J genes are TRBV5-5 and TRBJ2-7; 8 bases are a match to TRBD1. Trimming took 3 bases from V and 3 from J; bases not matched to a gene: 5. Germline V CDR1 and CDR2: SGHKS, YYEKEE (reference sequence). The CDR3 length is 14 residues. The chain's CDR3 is CASSYGQGFYEQYF. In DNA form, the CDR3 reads TGTGCCAGCAGCTATGGACAGGGTTTCTACGAGCAGTACTTC.

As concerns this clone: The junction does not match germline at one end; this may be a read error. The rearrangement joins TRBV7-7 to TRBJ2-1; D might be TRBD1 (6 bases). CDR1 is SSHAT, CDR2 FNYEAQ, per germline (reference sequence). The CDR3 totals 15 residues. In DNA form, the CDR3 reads TGTGCTAGCAGCTTAGAGGCAGGGGCCCCTTGGGAGCAGTTCTTC. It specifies CASSLEAGAPWEQFF.

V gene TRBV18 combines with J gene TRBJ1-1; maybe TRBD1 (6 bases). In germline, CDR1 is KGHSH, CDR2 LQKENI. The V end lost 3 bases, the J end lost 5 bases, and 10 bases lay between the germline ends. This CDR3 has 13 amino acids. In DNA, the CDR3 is TGTGCCAGCTCACCGCCAGGGGAGACTGAAGCTTTCTTT. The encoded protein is CASSPPGETEAFF. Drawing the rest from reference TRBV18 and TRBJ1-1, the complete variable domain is NAGVMQNPRHLVRRRGQEARLRCSPMKGHSHVYWYRQLPEEGLKFMVYLQKENIIDESGMPKERFSAEFPKEGPSILRIQQVVRGDSAAYFCASSPPGETEAFFGQGTRLTVV.

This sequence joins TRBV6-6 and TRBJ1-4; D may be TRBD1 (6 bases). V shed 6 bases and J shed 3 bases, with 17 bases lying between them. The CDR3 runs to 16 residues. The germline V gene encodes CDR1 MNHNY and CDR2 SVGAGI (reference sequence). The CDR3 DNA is TGTGCCAGCAGCATAAAGTTGGGGGCCGCTAATGAAAAACTGTTTTTT. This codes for CASSIKLGAANEKLFF.

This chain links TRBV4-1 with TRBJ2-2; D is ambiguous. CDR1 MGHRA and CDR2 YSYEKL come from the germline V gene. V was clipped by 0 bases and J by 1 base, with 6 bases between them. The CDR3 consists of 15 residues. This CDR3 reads CASSQEAVNTGELFF. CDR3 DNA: TGCGCCAGCAGCCAAGAGGCAGTGAACACCGGGGAGCTGTTTTTT.

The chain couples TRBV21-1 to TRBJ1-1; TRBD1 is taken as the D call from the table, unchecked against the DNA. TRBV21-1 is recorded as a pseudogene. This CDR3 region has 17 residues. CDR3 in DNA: TGTGCCAGCAGCAGACCGGGACAGGGGGCGCGTGGCACTGAAGCTTTCTTT. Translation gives CASSRPGQGARGTEAFF.

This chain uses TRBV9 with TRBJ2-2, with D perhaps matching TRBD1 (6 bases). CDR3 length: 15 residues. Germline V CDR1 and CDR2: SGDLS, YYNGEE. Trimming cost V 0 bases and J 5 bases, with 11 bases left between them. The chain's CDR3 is CASSVEGDGTGELFF. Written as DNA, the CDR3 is TGTGCCAGCAGCGTAGAGGGGGATGGGACCGGGGAGCTGTTTTTT.

The CDR3 sequence: CASSPRPGDGYTF. CDR3 DNA: TGTGCCAGCTCACCACGGCCAGGGGATGGCTACACCTTC. The rearrangement uses TRBV18 and TRBJ1-2, with TRBD1 as a possible D gene (6 bases). Per germline, CDR1 KGHSH and CDR2 LQKENI. Trimming removed 1 base from V and 6 bases from J, with 9 bases in between. This CDR3 spans 13 amino acids.

The CDR3 DNA reads TGTGCCAGCTCACGGTTTGGGCAGATCCAAGAGACCCAGTACTTC. It yields the protein CASSRFGQIQETQYF. The chain joins TRBV18 to TRBJ2-5; D call uncertain. The CDR3 loop spans 15 amino acids. The germline CDR1 and CDR2 sequences are KGHSH and LQKENI. Trimming shortened V by 4 bases and J by 1 base, and 13 bases separated the two germline ends.